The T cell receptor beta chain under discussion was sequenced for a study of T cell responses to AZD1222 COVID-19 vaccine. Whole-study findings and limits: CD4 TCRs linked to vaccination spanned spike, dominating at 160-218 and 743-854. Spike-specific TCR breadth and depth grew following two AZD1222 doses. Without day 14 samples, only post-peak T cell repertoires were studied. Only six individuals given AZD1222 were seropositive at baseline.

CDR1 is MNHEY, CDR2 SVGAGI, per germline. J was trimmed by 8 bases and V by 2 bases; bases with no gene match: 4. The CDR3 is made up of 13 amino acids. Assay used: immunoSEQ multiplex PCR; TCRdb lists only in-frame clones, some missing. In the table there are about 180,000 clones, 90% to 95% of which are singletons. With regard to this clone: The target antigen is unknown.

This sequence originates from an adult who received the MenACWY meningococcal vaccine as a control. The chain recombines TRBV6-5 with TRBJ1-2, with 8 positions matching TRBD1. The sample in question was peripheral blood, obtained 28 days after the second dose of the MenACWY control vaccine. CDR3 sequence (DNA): TGTGCCAGCAGTTACAACAGGGGGGTGGGCTACACCTTC. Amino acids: CASSYNRGVGYTF.